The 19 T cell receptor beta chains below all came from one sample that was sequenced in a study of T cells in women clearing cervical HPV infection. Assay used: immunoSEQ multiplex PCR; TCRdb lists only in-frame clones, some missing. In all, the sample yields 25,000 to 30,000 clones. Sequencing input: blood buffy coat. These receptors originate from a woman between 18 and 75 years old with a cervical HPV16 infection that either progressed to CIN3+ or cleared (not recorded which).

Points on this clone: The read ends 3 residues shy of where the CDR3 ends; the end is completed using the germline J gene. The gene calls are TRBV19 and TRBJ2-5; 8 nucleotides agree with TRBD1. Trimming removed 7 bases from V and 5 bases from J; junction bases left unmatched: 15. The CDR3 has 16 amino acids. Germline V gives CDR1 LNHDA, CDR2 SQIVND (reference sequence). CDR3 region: CASTDRAGGGWETQYF. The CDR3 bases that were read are TGTGCCAGTACCGACAGGGCAGGGGGCGGATGGGAGACC.

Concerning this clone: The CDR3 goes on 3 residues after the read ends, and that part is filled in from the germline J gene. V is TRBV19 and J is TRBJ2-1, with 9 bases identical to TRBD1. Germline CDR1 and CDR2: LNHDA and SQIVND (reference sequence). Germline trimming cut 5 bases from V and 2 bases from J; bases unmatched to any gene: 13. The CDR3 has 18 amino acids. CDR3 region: CASSRQGGTGFAYNEQFF. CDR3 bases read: TGTGCCAGTAGTCGACAGGGGGGAACGGGATTCGCCTACAATGAG.

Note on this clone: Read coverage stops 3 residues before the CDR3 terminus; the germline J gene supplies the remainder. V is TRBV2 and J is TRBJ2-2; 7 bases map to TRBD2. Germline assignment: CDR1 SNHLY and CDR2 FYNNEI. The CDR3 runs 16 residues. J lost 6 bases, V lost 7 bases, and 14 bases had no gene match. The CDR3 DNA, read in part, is TGTGCCAGCACTGAGCAAAGCGGGGCCTTATCCGGGGAG. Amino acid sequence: CASTEQSGALSGE. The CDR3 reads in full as CASTEQSGALSGELFF.

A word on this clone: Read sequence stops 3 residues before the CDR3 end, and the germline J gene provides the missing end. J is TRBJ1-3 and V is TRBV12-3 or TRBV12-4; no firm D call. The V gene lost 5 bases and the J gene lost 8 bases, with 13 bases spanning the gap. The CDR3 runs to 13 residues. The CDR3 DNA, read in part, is TGTGCCAGCAGTAAAAATGAGGGTTACACC. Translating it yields CASSKNEGYT. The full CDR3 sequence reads CASSKNEGYTIYF.

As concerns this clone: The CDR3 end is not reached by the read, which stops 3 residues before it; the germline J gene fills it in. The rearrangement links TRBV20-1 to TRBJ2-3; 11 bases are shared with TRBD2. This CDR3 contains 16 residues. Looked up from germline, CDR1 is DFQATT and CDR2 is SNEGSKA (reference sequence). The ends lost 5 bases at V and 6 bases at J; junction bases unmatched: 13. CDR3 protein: CSALTSTSGRVDTQYF. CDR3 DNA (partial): TGCAGTGCTCTCACCTCTACTAGCGGGAGAGTTGATACG.

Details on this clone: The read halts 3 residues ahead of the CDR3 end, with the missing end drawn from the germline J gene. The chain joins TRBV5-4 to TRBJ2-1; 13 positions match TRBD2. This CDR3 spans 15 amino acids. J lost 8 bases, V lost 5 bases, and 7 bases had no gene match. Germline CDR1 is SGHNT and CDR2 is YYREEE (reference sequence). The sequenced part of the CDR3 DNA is TGTGCCAGCAGGACCGGGACTAGCGGGGTATATGAG. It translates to CASRTGTSGVYE. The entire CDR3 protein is CASRTGTSGVYEQFF.

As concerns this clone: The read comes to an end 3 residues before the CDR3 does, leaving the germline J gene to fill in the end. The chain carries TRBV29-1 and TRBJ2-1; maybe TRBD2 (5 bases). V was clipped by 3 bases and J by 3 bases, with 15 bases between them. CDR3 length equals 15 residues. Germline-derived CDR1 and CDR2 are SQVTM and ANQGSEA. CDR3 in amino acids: CSVDSRGFLYNEQFF. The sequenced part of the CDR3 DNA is TGCAGCGTTGATAGTCGGGGTTTTCTCTACAATGAG.

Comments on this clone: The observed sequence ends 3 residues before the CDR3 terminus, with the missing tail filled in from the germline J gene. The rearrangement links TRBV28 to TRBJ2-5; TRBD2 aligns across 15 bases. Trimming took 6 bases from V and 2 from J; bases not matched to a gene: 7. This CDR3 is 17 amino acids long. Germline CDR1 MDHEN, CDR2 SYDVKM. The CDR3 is CASSFGLAGGVQETQYF. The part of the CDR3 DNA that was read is TGTGCCAGCAGCTTCGGACTAGCGGGAGGGGTACAAGAGACC.

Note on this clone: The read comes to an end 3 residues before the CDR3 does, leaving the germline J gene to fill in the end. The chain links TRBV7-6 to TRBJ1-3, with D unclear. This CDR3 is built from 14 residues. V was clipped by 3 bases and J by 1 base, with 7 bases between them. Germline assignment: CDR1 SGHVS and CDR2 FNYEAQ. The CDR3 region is CASSLGPSGNTIYF. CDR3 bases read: TGTGCCAGCAGCTTGGGCCCTTCTGGAAACACC.

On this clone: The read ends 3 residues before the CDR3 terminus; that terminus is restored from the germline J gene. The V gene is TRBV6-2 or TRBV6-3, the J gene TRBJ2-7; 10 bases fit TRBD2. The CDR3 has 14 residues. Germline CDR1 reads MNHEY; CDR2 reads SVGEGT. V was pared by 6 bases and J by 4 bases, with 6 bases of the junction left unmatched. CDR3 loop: CASRGLAATYEQYF. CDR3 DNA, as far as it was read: TGTGCCAGCAGAGGACTAGCGGCCACTTACGAG.

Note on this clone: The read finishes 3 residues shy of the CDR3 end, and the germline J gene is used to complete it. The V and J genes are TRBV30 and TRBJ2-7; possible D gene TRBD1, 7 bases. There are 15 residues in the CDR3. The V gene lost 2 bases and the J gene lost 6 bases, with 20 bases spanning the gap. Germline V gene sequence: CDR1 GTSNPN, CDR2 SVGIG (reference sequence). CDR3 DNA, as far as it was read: TGTGCCTGGAGTCAGGGCCAGGGGGGTATTTCCGAG. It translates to CAWSQGQGGISE. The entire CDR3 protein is CAWSQGQGGISEQYF.

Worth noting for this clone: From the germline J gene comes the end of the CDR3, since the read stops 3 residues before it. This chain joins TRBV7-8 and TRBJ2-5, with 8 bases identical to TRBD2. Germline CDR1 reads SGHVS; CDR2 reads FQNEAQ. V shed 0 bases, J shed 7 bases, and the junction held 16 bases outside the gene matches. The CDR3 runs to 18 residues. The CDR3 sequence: CASSLAKSLLAGPGTQYF. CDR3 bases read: TGTGCCAGCAGCTTAGCCAAATCCCTCCTAGCGGGCCCGGGGACC.

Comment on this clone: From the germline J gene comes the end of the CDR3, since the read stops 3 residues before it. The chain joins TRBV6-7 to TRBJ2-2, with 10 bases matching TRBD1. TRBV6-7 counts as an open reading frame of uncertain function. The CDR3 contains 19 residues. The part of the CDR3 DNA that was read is TGTGCCAGCAGTTACGGGTCCCGGGACAGGGGCGGCCATAATGAAAAG. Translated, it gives CASSYGSRDRGGHNEK. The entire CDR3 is CASSYGSRDRGGHNEKLFF.

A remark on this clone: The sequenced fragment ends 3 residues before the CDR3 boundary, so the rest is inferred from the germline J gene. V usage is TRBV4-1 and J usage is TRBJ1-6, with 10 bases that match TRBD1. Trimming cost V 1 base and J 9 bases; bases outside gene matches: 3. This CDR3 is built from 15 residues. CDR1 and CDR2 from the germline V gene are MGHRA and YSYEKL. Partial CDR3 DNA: TGCGCCAGCAGCCAAGGCCGGGACAGGGGTTCACCC. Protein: CASSQGRDRGSP. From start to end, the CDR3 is CASSQGRDRGSPLHF.

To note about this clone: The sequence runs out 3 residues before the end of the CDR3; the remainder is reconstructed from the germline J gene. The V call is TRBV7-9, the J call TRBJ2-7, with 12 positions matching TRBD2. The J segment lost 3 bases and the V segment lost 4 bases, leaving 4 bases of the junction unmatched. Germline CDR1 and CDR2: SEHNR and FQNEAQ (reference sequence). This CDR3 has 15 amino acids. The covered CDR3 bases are TGTGCCAGCAGCTCCCTAGCGGGGGGGAGCTACGAG. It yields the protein CASSSLAGGSYE. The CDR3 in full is CASSSLAGGSYEQYF.

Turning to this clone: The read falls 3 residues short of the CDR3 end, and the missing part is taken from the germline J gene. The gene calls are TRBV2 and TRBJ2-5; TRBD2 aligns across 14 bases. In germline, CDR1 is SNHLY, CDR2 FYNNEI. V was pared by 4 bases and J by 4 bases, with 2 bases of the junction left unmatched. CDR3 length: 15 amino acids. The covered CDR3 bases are TGTGCCAGCAGTGGACTAGCGGGGGGGCGAGAGACC. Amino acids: CASSGLAGGRET. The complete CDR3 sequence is CASSGLAGGRETQYF.

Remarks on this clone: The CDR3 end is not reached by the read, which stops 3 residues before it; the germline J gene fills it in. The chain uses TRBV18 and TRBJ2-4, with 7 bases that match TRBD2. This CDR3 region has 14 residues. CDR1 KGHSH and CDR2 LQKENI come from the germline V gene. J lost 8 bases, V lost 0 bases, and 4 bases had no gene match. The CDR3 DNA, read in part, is TGTGCCAGCTCACCACCTAGCGGGCGGTACATT. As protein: CASSPPSGRYI. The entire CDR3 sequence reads CASSPPSGRYIQYF.

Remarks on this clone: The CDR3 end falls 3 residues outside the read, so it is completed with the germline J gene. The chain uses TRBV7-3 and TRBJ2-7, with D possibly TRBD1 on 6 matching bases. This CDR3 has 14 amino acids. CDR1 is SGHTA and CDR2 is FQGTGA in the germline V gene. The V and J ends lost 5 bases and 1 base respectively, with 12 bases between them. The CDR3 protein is CASSQDRLSYEQYF. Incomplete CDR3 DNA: TGTGCCAGCAGCCAAGACAGGCTATCCTACGAG.

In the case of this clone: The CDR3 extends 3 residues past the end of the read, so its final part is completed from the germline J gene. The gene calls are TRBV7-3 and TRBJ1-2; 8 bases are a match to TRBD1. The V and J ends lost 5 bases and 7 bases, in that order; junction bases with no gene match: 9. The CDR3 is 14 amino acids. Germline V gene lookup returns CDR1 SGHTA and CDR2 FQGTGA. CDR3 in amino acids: CASSPGTGAGGYTF. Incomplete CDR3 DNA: TGTGCCAGCAGCCCAGGGACAGGTGCTGGTGGC.